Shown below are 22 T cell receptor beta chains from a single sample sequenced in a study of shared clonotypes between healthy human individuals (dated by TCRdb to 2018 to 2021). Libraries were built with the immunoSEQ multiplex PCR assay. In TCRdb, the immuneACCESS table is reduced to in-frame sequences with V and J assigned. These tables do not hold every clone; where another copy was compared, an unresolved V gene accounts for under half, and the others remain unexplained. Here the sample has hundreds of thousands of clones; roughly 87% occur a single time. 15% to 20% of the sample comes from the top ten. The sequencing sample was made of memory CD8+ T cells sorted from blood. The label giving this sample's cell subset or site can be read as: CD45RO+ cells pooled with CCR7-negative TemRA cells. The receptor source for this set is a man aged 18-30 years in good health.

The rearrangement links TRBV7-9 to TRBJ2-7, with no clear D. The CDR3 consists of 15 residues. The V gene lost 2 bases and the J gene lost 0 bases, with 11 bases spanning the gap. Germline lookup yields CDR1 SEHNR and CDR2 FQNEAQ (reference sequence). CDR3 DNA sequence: TGTGCCAGCAGCTTACGAGGTCAGGACTCCTACGAGCAGTACTTC. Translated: CASSLRGQDSYEQYF.

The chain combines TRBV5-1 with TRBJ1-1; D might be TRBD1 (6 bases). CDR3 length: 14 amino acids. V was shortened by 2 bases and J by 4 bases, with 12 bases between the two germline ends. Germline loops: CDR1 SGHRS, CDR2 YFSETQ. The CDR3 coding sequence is TGCGCCAGCAGCTTCGGGACACTTGGCACTGAAGCTTTCTTT. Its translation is CASSFGTLGTEAFF.

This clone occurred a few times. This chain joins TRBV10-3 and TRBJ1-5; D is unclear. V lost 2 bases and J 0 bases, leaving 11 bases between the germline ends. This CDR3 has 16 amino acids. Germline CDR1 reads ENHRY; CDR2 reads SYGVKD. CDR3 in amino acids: CAISERDEISNQPQHF. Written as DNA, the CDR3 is TGTGCCATCAGTGAGCGGGATGAGATTAGCAATCAGCCCCAGCATTTT.

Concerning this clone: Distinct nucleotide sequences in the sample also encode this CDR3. The CDR3 DNA is TGTGCCAGCAGTTACTCGGCGGGGTACGAGCAGTACTTC. Translating gives CASSYSAGYEQYF. The V gene is TRBV6-5, the J gene TRBJ2-7, with TRBD2 as a possible D gene (6 bases). Trimming removed 0 bases from V and 4 bases from J, with 7 bases in between. Germline values: CDR1 MNHEY, CDR2 SVGAGI. The CDR3 runs 13 residues.

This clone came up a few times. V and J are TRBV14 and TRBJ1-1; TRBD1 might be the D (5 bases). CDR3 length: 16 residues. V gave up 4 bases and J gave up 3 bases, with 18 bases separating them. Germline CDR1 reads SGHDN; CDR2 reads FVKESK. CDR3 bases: TGTGCCAGCAGCCCCCGCCCGACAGCGCGAGACACTGAAGCTTTCTTT. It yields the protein CASSPRPTARDTEAFF.

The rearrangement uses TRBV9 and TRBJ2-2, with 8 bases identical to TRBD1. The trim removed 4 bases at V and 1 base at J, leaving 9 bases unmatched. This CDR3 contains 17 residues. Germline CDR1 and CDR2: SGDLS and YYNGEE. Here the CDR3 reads CASSLNSDRVNTGELFF. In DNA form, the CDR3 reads TGTGCCAGCAGCTTGAACTCGGACAGGGTGAACACCGGGGAGCTGTTTTTT.

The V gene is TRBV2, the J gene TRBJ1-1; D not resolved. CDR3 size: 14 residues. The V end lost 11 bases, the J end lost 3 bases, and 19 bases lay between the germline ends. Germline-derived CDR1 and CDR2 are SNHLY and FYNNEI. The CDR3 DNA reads TGTGCCCCCCGCGGTTTTTCCGGGGACACTGAAGCTTTCTTT. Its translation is CAPRGFSGDTEAFF.

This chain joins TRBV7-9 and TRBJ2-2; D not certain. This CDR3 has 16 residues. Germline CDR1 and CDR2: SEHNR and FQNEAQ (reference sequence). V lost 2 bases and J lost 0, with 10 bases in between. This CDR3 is CASSLMGGANTGELFF. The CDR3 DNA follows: TGTGCCAGCAGCTTAATGGGCGGAGCGAACACCGGGGAGCTGTTTTTT.

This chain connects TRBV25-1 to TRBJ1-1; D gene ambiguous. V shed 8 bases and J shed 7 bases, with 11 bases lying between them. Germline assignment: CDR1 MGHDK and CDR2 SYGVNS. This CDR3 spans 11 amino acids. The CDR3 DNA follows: TGTGCCAGCGTCTCTTCTTATGAAGCTTTCTTT. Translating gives CASVSSYEAFF.

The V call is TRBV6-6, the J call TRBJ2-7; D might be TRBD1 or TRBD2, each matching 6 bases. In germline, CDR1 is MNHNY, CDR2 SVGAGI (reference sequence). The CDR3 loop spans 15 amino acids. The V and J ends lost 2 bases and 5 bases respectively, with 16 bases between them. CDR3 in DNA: TGTGCCAGCAGTTACGTGGGTCGGAGGGGGAACGAGCAGTACTTC. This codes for CASSYVGRRGNEQYF.

CDR3 in amino acids: CASSPSLDRVYHSPLHF. Here the CDR3 DNA reads TGTGCCAGCAGCCCCTCCCTGGACAGGGTGTATCATTCACCCCTCCACTTT. This chain connects TRBV27 to TRBJ1-6; 8 nucleotides line up with TRBD1. The germline CDR1 and CDR2 sequences are MNHEY and SMNVEV (reference sequence). V lost 6 bases, J lost 8 bases, and 15 bases stayed unmatched. This CDR3 comprises 17 residues.

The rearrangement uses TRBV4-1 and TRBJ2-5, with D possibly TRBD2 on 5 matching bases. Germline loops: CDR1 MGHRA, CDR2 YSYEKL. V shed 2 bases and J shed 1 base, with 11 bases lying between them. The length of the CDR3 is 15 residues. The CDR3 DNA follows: TGCGCCAGCAGCCAATCGTCGGGAACCCAAGAGACCCAGTACTTC. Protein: CASSQSSGTQETQYF.

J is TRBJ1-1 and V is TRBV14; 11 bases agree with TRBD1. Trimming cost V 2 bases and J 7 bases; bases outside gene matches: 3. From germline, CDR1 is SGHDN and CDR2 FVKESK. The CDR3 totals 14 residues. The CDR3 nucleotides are TGTGCCAGCAGCCAATGGACAGGGGGCATTGAAGCTTTCTTT. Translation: CASSQWTGGIEAFF. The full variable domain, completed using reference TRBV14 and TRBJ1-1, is EAGVTQFPSHSVIEKGQTVTLRCDPISGHDNLYWYRRVMGKEIKFLLHFVKESKQDESGMPNNRFLAERTGGTYSTLKVQPAELEDSGVYFCASSQWTGGIEAFFGQGTRLTVV.

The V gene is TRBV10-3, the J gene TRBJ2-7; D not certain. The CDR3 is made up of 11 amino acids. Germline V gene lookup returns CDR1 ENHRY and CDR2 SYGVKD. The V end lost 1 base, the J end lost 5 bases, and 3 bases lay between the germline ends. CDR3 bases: TGTGCCATCAGTGAGTACGACGAGCAGTACTTC. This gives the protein CAISEYDEQYF.

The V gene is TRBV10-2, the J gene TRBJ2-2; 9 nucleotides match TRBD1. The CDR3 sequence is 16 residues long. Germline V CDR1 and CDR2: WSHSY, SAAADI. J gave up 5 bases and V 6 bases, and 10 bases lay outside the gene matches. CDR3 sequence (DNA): TGCGCCAGCAGCGCACTAACAGGGGGCAGGACCGGGGAGCTGTTTTTT. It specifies CASSALTGGRTGELFF.

In nucleotides, the CDR3 is TGTGCCAGCAGTTACGAGGGTGGAGGCTATGGCTACACCTTC. Translating gives CASSYEGGGYGYTF. The chain carries TRBV6-5 and TRBJ1-2; D is uncertain. The V gene lost 2 bases and the J gene lost 4 bases, with 11 bases spanning the gap. The CDR3 has 14 amino acids. Germline lookup yields CDR1 MNHEY and CDR2 SVGAGI.

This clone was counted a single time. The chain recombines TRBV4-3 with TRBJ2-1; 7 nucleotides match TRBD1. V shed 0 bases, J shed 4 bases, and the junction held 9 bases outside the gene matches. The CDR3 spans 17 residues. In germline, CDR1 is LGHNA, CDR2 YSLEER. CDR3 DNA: TGCGCCAGCAGCCAAGATCTAGGGACAGATAGTTACAATGAGCAGTTCTTC. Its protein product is CASSQDLGTDSYNEQFF.

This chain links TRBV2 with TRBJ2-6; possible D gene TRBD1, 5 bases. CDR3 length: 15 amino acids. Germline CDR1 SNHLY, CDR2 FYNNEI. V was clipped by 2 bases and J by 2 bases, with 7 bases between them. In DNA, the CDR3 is TGTGCCAGCAGTGAATTACAGGCTGGGGCCAACGTCCTGACTTTC. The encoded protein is CASSELQAGANVLTF.

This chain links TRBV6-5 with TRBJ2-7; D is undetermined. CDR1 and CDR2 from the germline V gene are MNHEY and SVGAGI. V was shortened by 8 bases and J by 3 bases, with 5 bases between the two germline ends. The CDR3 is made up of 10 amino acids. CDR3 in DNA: TGTGCCAGCGGTCTCTACGAGCAGTACTTC. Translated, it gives CASGLYEQYF.

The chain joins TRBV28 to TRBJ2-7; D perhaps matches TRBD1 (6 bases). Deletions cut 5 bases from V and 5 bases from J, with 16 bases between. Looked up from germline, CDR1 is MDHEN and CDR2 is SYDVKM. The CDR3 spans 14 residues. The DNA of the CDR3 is TGTGCCAGCAGTCCCGCCGGGACACAAAACGAGCAGTACTTC. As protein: CASSPAGTQNEQYF.

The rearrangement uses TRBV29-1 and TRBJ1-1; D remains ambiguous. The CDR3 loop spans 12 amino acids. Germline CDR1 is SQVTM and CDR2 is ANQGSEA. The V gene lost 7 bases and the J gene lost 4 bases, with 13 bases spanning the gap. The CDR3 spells CSGRRKGTEAFF. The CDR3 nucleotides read TGCAGCGGGAGGAGGAAGGGCACTGAAGCTTTCTTT.

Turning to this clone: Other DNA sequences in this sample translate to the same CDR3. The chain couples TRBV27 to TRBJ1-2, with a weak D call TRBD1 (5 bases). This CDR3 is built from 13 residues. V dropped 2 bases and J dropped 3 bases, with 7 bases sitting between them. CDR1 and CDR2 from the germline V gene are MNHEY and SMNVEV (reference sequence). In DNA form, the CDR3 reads TGTGCCAGCAGTTTACAGGGTGACTATGGCTACACCTTC. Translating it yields CASSLQGDYGYTF.